Below, 19 T cell receptor beta chains from the same sample are listed, as sequenced in a study of T cell responses to AZD1222 COVID-19 vaccine. TCRdb keeps only in-frame clones here, not all; method: immunoSEQ multiplex PCR. The sample yields 95,000 to 100,000 clones, around 84% seen once. The input for sequencing was peripheral blood, taken on day 0 of AZD1222 vaccination. These receptors were collected from an adult in good health.

The gene calls are TRBV9 and TRBJ2-3; 7 nucleotides agree with TRBD2. Germline values: CDR1 SGDLS, CDR2 YYNGEE. V lost 0 bases to trimming and J lost 6 bases; unmatched junction nucleotides: 10. CDR3 length: 16 residues. The CDR3 nucleotides read TGTGCCAGCAGCGTAGTATACGGAGACGGGAGGGATACGCAGTATTTT. Protein: CASSVVYGDGRDTQYF.

V is TRBV21-1 and J is TRBJ1-4; TRBD1, the table's D call, was not compared with the DNA. TRBV21-1 has pseudogene status. The CDR3 sequence is 14 residues long. CDR3 DNA sequence: TGTGCCAGCAGATTGACAGGCCGGAATGAAAAACTGTTTTTT. Translating it yields CASRLTGRNEKLFF.

This chain connects TRBV28 to TRBJ1-1; maybe TRBD1 (5 bases). Trimming cost V 1 base and J 10 bases, with 13 bases left between them. The germline V gene has CDR1 MDHEN and CDR2 SYDVKM. CDR3 length equals 13 residues. DNA of the CDR3: TGTGCCAGCAGTTTATTAAAAGAGGGGCCAGCTTTCTTT. This codes for CASSLLKEGPAFF. The whole variable domain, remainder taken from reference TRBV28 and TRBJ1-1, is DVKVTQSSRYLVKRTGEKVFLECVQDMDHENMFWYRQDPGLGLRLIYFSYDVKMKEKGDIPEGYSVSREKKERFSLILESASTNQTSMYLCASSLLKEGPAFFGQGTRLTVV.

The CDR3 loop reads CASSLALGGPAEAFF. In DNA, the CDR3 is TGTGCCAGCAGCTTAGCGCTAGGGGGGCCGGCTGAAGCTTTCTTT. This chain links TRBV7-2 with TRBJ1-1; a possible D gene is TRBD1 (6 bases). Germline values: CDR1 SGHTA, CDR2 FQGNSA. Trimming took off 0 bases at V and 6 bases at J, with 14 bases between the two ends. CDR3 length: 15 residues. Looking up the rest from reference TRBV7-2 and TRBJ1-1 gives the full variable domain: GAGVSQSPSNKVTEKGKDVELRCDPISGHTALYWYRQSLGQGLEFLIYFQGNSAPDKSGLPSDRFSAERTGGSVSTLTIQRTQQEDSAVYLCASSLALGGPAEAFFGQGTRLTVV.

V is TRBV6-5 and J is TRBJ2-3; D is uncertain. V was shortened by 10 bases and J by 2 bases, with 13 bases between the two germline ends. The CDR3 has 13 residues. Per germline, CDR1 MNHEY and CDR2 SVGAGI. In nucleotides, the CDR3 is TGTGCCACTTCGATGGAGATCACAGATACGCAGTATTTT. Protein sequence: CATSMEITDTQYF.

The genes are TRBV9 and TRBJ1-1; D is possibly TRBD1 (5 bases). V lost 0 bases, J lost 1 base, and 16 bases lay in between. CDR3 length: 17 residues. The germline CDR1 and CDR2 sequences are SGDLS and YYNGEE. The CDR3 bases are TGTGCCAGCAGCGTAGGTCAAGGGGATTCGAGGAACACTGAAGCTTTCTTT. Translating it yields CASSVGQGDSRNTEAFF.

The CDR3 nucleotides read TGTGCCAGTACGGAGCGGCCCAATTCACCCCTCCACTTT. It is translated as CASTERPNSPLHF. The chain is built from TRBV19 and TRBJ1-6, with unresolved D. The CDR3 loop spans 13 amino acids. The germline V gene has CDR1 LNHDA and CDR2 SQIVND (reference sequence). Trimming pared 7 bases from V and 7 bases from J, leaving 11 bases between.

This chain uses TRBV6-6 with TRBJ1-1, with a tentative D call TRBD1 (6 bases). The CDR3 consists of 15 residues. Germline V lookup: CDR1 MNHNY, CDR2 SVGAGI (reference sequence). Between the trimmed V and J ends, which lost 6 bases and 5 bases, there was a span of 19 bases. The CDR3 loop reads CASRTYRGDRTEAFF. CDR3 sequence (DNA): TGTGCCAGCAGGACTTATAGGGGGGATAGGACTGAAGCTTTCTTT.

The rearrangement joins TRBV4-3 to TRBJ2-3, with D unresolved. The V end was cut by 4 bases, the J end by 2 bases, with 13 bases between. Germline CDR1 LGHNA, CDR2 YSLEER. The length of the CDR3 is 15 residues. CDR3 residues: CASSLSWVNTDTQYF. In DNA form, the CDR3 reads TGCGCCAGCAGCCTTTCCTGGGTGAACACAGATACGCAGTATTTT.

The rearrangement joins TRBV5-8 to TRBJ1-2; 10 bases are shared with TRBD1. V gave up 3 bases and J gave up 4 bases; unmatched junction bases: 0. The CDR3 covers 13 residues. Germline V lookup: CDR1 SGHTS, CDR2 YDEGEE. The CDR3 DNA follows: TGTGCCAGCAGCTGGACAGGGGGCTATGGCTACACCTTC. Translation gives CASSWTGGYGYTF.

The chain is built from TRBV9 and TRBJ2-3; D not resolved. Germline CDR1 and CDR2: SGDLS and YYNGEE. V gave up 0 bases and J gave up 5 bases, with 10 bases separating them. This CDR3 has 14 amino acids. The CDR3 protein is CASSVEKGQDTQYF. The CDR3 DNA reads as TGTGCCAGCAGCGTAGAAAAGGGCCAAGATACGCAGTATTTT.

V and J are TRBV7-2 and TRBJ2-1, with TRBD2 matching 8 bases. The CDR3 is 17 residues long. The J segment lost 4 bases and the V segment lost 5 bases, leaving 13 bases of the junction unmatched. Germline V gives CDR1 SGHTA, CDR2 FQGNSA. DNA of the CDR3: TGTGCCAGCAGCCCCACGATAGCGCAGCGGGAGTACAATGAGCAGTTCTTC. Translation gives CASSPTIAQREYNEQFF.

The V and J genes are TRBV6-2 or TRBV6-3 and TRBJ2-7; possibly TRBD1 for D (5 bases). The CDR3 loop spans 13 amino acids. The V gene's germline CDR1 is MNHEY and CDR2 SVGEGT. The ends were cut back, 6 bases at V and 5 bases at J, with 14 bases in the middle. The CDR3 nucleotides are TGTGCCAGCAGCCTAGACAAGGACAACGAGCAGTACTTC. Translated: CASSLDKDNEQYF.

This clone was seen a handful of times. The V and J genes are TRBV19 and TRBJ2-3; D gene uncertain. Germline V CDR1 and CDR2: LNHDA, SQIVND (reference sequence). The CDR3 loop spans 15 amino acids. The V and J ends lost 6 bases and 1 base respectively, with 14 bases between them. The CDR3 loop is CASRQSPGGTDTQYF. The CDR3 nucleotides read TGTGCCAGTAGGCAATCCCCTGGGGGCACAGATACGCAGTATTTT.

This chain uses TRBV5-4 with TRBJ1-5; 8 bases are a match to TRBD1. V shed 4 bases, J shed 2 bases, and the junction held 5 bases outside the gene matches. Germline V gene sequence: CDR1 SGHNT, CDR2 YYREEE (reference sequence). This CDR3 has 15 amino acids. The CDR3, as DNA: TGTGCCAGCAGCCCTGGACAGGGACGCAATCAGCCCCAGCATTTT. This encodes CASSPGQGRNQPQHF.

Concerning this clone: The sample carries other DNA sequences with the same CDR3. The chain couples TRBV3-1 (or the pseudogene TRBV3-2) to TRBJ1-2, with 10 bases matching TRBD1. The CDR3 extends over 13 amino acids. CDR1 and CDR2 (germline): LGHDT, YNNKEL (reference sequence). V gave up 4 bases and J gave up 8 bases; unmatched junction bases: 4. DNA of the CDR3: TGTGCCAGCAGCCCGGGGACAGGGGCAGGCTACACCTTC. Its translation: CASSPGTGAGYTF.

CDR3 sequence reads: CASGRFEAFF. CDR3 in DNA: TGTGCCAGTGGACGGTTTGAAGCTTTCTTT. V and J are TRBV19 and TRBJ1-1; D remains unclear. V dropped 8 bases and J dropped 7 bases, with 8 bases sitting between them. The germline V gene encodes CDR1 LNHDA and CDR2 SQIVND (reference sequence). This CDR3 has 10 amino acids. Combining the CDR3 with reference TRBV19 and TRBJ1-1 gives the whole variable domain DGGITQSPKYLFRKEGQNVTLSCEQNLNHDAMYWYRQDPGQGLRLIYYSQIVNDFQKGDIAEGYSVSREKKESFPLTVTSAQKNPTAFYLCASGRFEAFFGQGTRLTVV.

This chain connects TRBV30 to TRBJ2-7, with a weak D call TRBD2 (5 bases). The CDR3 consists of 13 residues. The V gene's germline CDR1 is GTSNPN and CDR2 SVGIG (reference sequence). V was shortened by 6 bases and J by 4 bases, with 16 bases between the two germline ends. In DNA, the CDR3 is TGTGCCTGTACGCGTGGCCGGGAATACGAGCAGTACTTC. Its translation: CACTRGREYEQYF. The full variable domain, its missing parts supplied by reference TRBV30 and TRBJ2-7, is SQTIHQWPATLVQPVGSPLSLECTVEGTSNPNLYWYRQAAGRGLQLLFYSVGIGQISSEVPQNLSASRPQDRQFILSSKKLLLSDSGFYLCACTRGREYEQYFGPGTRLTVT.

The V gene is TRBV28, the J gene TRBJ2-3, with 11 bases lining up with TRBD2. The CDR3 contains 16 residues. Germline-derived CDR1 and CDR2 are MDHEN and SYDVKM. Trimming cost V 4 bases and J 6 bases; bases outside gene matches: 9. The CDR3: CASSSGSGRALDTQYF. In DNA, the CDR3 is TGTGCCAGCAGTTCCGGTAGCGGGAGGGCATTGGATACGCAGTATTTT.